What follows describes a single T cell receptor (beta chain). This clonotype occurred many times. Its specific antigen is unknown. Within one base of it there is no much larger clone, and no base qualities were kept. The sample is drawn from a study of T-cell memory formation after mild COVID-19 (dated by TCRdb to the early 2020s). Regarding the research as a whole: TCR sequence clusters from the two donors were found to be largely donor specific. Longitudinal TCRalpha and TCRbeta repertoire sequencing tracked T-cell clones expanding and contracting after mild COVID-19 in two donors. Two young, previously healthy adult volunteers made up the cohort, one male and one female.

PBMCs were isolated by Ficoll-Paque density gradient centrifugation. General findings and caveats noted by the study authors: The detection of some responding clones in pre-infection memory suggests that pre-existing cross-reactive memory T cells joined the SARS-CoV-2 response. Clones that contracted from day 15 to 85 showed balanced CD4/CD8 phenotypes, whereas a second wave of clones that expanded from day 15 to 37 leaned towards CD4+. Contracting CD4+ clones appeared mostly in the CM and EM memory subsets, whereas CD8+ clones were enriched in EMRA. Only two mild cases were covered in the study, and larger cohorts including severe cases with pre-infection samples were considered necessary. SARS-CoV-2 specificity of the second-wave clones peaking on day 37 was not confirmed.

Sequencing relied on an Illumina NovaSeq 6000. Using 5'RACE with constant-segment primers, TCRalpha and TCRbeta cDNA libraries were constructed, with sample barcodes and unique molecular identifiers added in the process. RNA was extracted from every sample with Trizol reagent. Libraries were amplified in two PCR steps, with a second sample barcode and Illumina TruSeq adapters added in the second step. Sequencing of libraries was performed on an Illumina NovaSeq with 2 x 150 bp paired-end reads. Regarding the original processing steps: The reads were demultiplexed and collapsed into UMI-guided consensus sequences using migec v1.2.7. Using mixcr v2.1.11, UMI consensuses were aligned to TRA and TRB V and J templates and then assembled into clonotypes. Expanded or contracted clonotypes were those called significant by both edgeR and NoisET, with noise models trained on biological replicates. edgeR calls used a false discovery rate-adjusted p below 0.01 and a log2 fold-change threshold of 1. As an exploratory analysis of dynamics, PCA with hierarchical clustering was applied to max-normalized trajectories of the 1000 most abundant clonotypes. Separately sequenced CD4+ and CD8+ repertoires were used to assign the CD4 or CD8 phenotype of responding clones. TCRdb passed the public sequencing reads through fastp at Q25 and MiXCR, retaining productive beta sequences. Each record represents a unique CDR3 protein, reported with the most common genes and DNA among its rows. The V and J calls were not made by the authors but by TCRdb's processing. Within this sample are approximately 290,000 distinct CDR3 sequences, with roughly 8% of them counted one time only. 22% of the sample is held by the ten biggest clonotypes.

CDR1 and CDR2, per the germline V gene, are SGHVS and FQNEAQ. V loses 2 bases, J loses 0 bases, and the germline ends lie 5 bases apart. The CDR3 runs 14 residues from the cysteine to the phenylalanine. This entry keeps only the CDR3 DNA: 42 bases, framed from base 1. Sequencing input: PBMCs or a T cell subset sorted from them (not recorded which). This chain is built from TRBV7-8 and TRBJ2-1; tentative D gene TRBD1, with 5 bases matching. The receptor was derived from a man younger than 30 who had mild COVID-19 (a few samples of this study predate the infection). The sample titles of this study are shuffled in the database, so cell type and time point are left out; the donor was told from shared clones. DNA sequence: TGTGCCAGCAGCTTAAGGGGCTCCTACAATGAGCAGTTCTTC. Translated, it reads CASSLRGSYNEQFF.